The clone carrying this T cell receptor beta chain was seen repeatedly, ten times or more. What it binds is not known. The germline gives CDR1 KGHSH, CDR2 LQKENI. With V trimmed by 3 bases and J by 5 bases, 2 bases remained unmatched. The CDR3 runs to 13 residues. This specimen belongs to a study of T cells after posttransplantation cyclophosphamide. Study observations and caveats: After PTCy, TRB diversity resembled that of CNI/methotrexate controls. Tissue-infiltrating T cells from skin or gut overlapped little with blood T cells. Donor-recipient repertoire similarity was low at 1-2 months, rising over year one.

A marrow graft followed busulfan-fludarabine conditioning, with cyclophosphamide on days +3 and +4. Clones were read by immunoSEQ multiplex PCR, and TCRdb kept only the in-frame ones, dropping some. The table lists about 12,000 clones, with no singletons. The gene calls are TRBV18 and TRBJ2-7; 9 nucleotides agree with TRBD2. The sample was PBMCs, taken after allogeneic stem cell transplant with posttransplant cyclophosphamide. The receptor was isolated from a female patient between 40 and 55 years old who received an allogeneic stem cell transplant from a related donor, was CMV-positive, and had acute GVHD only. These T cells may partly come from the graft donor. CDR3 in amino acids: CASSPSGRHEQYV. The CDR3 DNA follows: TGTGCCAGCTCACCCAGCGGGAGGCACGAGCAGTACGTC.